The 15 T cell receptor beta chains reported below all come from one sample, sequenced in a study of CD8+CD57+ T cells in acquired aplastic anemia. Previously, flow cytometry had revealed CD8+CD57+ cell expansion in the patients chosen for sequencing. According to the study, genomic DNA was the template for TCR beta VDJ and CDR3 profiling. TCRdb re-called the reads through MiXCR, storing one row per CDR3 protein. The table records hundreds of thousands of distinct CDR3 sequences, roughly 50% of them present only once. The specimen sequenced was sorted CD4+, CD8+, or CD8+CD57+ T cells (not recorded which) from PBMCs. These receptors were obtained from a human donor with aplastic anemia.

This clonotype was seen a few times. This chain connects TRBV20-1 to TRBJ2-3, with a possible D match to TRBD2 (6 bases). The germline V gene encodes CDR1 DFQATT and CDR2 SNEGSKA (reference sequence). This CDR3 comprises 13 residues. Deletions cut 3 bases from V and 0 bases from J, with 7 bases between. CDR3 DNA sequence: TGCAGTGCTAGCGGGGGTAGCACAGATACGCAGTATTTT. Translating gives CSASGGSTDTQYF.

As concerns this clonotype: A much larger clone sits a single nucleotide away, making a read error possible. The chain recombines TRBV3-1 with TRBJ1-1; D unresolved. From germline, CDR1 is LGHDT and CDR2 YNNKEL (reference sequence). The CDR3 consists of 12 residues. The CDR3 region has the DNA TGTGCCAGCAGCCAAGGGTGGACTGTAGCTTTCTTT. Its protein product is CASSQGWTVAFF.

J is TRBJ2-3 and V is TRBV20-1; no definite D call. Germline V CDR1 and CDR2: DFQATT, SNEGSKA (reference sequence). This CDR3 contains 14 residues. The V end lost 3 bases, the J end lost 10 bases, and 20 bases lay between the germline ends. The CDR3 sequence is CSARSSPDLSSQYF. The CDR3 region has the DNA TGCAGTGCTAGGAGCAGCCCTGACTTGAGTTCGCAGTATTTT.

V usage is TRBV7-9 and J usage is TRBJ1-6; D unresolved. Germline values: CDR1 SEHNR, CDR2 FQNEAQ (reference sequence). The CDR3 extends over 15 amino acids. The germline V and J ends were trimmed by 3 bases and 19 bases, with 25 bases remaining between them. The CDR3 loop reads CASSLGSGRHHELHF. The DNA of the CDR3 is TGTGCCAGCAGCTTGGGGAGCGGGAGGCACCACGAGCTGCACTTT.

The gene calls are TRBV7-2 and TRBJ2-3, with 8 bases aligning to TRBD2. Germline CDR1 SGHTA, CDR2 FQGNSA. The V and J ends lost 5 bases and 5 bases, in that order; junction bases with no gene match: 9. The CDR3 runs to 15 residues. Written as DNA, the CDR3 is TGTGCCAGCAGCCCCCGGCGGGGGGCGAGAGATACGCAGTATTTT. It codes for CASSPRRGARDTQYF.

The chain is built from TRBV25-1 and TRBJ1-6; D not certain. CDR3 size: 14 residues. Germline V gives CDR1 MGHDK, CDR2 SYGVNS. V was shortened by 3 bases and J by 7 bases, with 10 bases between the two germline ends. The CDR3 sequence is CASSDRATNSPLHF. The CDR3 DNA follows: TGTGCCAGCAGTGACCGGGCCACAAATTCACCCCTCCACTTT.

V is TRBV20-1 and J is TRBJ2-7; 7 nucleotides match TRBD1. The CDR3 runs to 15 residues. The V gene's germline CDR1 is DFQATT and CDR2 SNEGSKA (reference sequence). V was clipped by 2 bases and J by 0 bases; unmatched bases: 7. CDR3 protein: CSARTGVSSSYEQYF. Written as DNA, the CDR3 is TGCAGTGCTAGAACAGGGGTTTCGAGCTCCTACGAGCAGTACTTC.

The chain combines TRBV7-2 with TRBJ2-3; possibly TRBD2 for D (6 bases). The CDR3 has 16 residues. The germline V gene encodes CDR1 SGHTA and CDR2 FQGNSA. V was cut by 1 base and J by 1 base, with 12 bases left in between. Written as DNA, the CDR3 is TGTGCCAGCAGCTTAGTAGGAGGGATAGGCACAGATACGCAGTATTTT. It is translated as CASSLVGGIGTDTQYF.

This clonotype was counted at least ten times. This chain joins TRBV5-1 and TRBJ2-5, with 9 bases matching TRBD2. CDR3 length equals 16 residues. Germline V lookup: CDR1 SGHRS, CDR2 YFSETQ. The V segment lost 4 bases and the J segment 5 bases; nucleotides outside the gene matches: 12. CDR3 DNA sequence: TGCGCCAGCAGCCGAGGGGCTAGCGGGGTAGTGGAGACCCAGTACTTC. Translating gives CASSRGASGVVETQYF.

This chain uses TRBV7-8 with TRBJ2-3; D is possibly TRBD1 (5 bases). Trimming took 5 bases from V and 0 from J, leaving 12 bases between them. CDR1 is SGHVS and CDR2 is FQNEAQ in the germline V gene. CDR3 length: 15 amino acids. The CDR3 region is CASSRTDTSTDTQYF. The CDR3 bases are TGTGCCAGCAGCCGCACGGACACTAGCACAGATACGCAGTATTTT. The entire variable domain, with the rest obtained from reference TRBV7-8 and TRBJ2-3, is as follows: GAGVSQSPRYKVAKRGQDVALRCDPISGHVSLFWYQQALGQGPEFLTYFQNEAQLDKSGLPSDRFFAERPEGSVSTLKIQRTQQEDSAVYLCASSRTDTSTDTQYFGPGTRLTVL.

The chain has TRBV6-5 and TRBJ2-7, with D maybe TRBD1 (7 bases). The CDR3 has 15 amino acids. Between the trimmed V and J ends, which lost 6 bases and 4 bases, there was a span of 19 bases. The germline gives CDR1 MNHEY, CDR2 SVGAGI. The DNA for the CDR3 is TGTGCCAGCAGGGGCAGGGGGGACTTATTTTACGAGCAGTACTTC. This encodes CASRGRGDLFYEQYF.

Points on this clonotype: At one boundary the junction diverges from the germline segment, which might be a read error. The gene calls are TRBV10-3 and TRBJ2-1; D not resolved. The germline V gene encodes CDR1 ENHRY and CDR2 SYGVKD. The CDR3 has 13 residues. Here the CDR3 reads CASSLSWINEQFF. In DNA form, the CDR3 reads TGTGCCAGCAGTTTATCGTGGATTAATGAGCAGTTCTTC.

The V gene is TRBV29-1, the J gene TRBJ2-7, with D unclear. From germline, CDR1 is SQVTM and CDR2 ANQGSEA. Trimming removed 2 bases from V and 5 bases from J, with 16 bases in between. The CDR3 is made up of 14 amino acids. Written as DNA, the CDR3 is TGCAGCGTTGAAATCCGGGCCACGGGCGACGAGCAGTACTTC. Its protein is CSVEIRATGDEQYF.

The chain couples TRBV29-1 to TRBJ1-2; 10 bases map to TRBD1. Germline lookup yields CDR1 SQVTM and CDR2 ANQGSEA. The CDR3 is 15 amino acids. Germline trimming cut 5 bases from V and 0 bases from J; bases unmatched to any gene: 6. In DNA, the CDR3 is TGCAGCGTTACCGGGACAGGGGTAACTAACTATGGCTACACCTTC. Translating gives CSVTGTGVTNYGYTF.

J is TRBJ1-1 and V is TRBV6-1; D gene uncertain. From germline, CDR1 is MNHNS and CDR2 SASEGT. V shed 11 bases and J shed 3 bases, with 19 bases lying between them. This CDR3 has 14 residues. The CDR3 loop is CALTPGSWDTEAFF. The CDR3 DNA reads TGTGCCTTAACTCCCGGGTCTTGGGACACTGAAGCTTTCTTT.